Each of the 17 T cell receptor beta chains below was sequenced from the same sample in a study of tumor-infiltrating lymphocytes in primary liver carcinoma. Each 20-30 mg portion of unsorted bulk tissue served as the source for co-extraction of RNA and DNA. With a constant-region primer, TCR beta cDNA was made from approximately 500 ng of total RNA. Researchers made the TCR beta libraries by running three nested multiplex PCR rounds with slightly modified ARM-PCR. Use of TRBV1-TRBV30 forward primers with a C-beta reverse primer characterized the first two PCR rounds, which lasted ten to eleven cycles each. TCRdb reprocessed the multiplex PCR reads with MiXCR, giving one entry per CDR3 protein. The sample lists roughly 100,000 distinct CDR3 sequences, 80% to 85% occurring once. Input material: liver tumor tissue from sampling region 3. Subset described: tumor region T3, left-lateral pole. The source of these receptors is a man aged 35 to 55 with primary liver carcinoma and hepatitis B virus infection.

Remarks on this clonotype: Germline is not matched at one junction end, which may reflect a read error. CDR3 sequence reads: CTSTLSNEQFF. The CDR3 DNA sequence: TGTACCAGCACCCTGAGCAATGAGCAGTTCTTC. This chain connects TRBV12-3 or TRBV12-4 to TRBJ2-1; D ambiguous. The CDR3 covers 11 residues.

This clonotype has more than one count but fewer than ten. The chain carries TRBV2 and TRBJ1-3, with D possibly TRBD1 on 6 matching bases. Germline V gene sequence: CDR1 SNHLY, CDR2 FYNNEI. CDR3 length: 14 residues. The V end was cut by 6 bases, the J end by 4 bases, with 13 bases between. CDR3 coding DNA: TGTGCCAGCAGGACCGGACAGTTGGGAAACACCATATATTTT. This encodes CASRTGQLGNTIYF.

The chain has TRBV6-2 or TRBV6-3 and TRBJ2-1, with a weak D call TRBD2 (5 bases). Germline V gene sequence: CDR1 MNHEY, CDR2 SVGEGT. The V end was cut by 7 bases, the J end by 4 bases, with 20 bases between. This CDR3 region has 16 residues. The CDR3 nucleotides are TGTGCCAGCACTGGGATTAGCGCCGAGCATTACAATGAGCAGTTCTTC. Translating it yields CASTGISAEHYNEQFF.

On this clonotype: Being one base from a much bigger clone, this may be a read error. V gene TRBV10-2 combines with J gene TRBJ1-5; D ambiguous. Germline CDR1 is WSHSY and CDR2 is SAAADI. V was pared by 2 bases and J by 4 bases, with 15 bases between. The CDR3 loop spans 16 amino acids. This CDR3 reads CASSEHDRGGNQPQHF. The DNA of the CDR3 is TGCGCCAGCAGTGAGCACGACCGGGGAGGGAATCAGCCCCAGCATTTT.

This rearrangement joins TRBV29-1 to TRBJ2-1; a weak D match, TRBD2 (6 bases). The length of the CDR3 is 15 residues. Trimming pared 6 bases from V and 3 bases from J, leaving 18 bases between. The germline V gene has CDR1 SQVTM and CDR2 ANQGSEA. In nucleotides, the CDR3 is TGCAGCGTCGGACTAACGGTAGGGTTCTACAATGAGCAGTTCTTC. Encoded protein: CSVGLTVGFYNEQFF.

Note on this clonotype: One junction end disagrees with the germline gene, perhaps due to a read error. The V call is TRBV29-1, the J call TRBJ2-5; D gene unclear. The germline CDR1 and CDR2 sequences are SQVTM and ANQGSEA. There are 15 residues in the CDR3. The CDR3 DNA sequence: TGCACCGCTGAAGGACCCGGGCACTTCCAAGACACCCAGTACTTC. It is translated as CTAEGPGHFQDTQYF.

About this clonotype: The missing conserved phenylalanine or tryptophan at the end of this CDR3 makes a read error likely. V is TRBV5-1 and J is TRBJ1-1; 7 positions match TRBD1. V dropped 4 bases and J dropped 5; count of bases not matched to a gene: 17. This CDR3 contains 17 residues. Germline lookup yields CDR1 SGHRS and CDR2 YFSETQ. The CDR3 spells CASSPGAGGWVGTEAFI. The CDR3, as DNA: TGCGCCAGCAGCCCCGGGGCAGGGGGTTGGGTGGGGACTGAAGCTTTCATT.

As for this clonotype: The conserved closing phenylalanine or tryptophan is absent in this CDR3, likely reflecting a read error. The CDR3 DNA reads as TGTGCCTGCAGTCTCTCTACAGCGGGAGACCAAAAAGAGACCCAGTACTAC. Its translation: CACSLSTAGDQKETQYY. This chain connects TRBV6-2 or TRBV6-3 to TRBJ2-5, with TRBD2 matching over 8 bases. Germline loops: CDR1 MNHEY, CDR2 SVGEGT. The CDR3 spans 17 residues.

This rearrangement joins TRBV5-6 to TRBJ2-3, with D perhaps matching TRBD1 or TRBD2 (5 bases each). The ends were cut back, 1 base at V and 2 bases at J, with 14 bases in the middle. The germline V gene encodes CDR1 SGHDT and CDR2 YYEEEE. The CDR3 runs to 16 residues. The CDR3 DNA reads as TGTGCCAGCAGCTTGCTCGCAAGAGGGACCACAGATACGCAGTATTTT. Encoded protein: CASSLLARGTTDTQYF.

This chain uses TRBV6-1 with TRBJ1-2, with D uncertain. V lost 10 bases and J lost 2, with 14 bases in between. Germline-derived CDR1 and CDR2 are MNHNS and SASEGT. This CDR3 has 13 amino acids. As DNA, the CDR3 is TGTGCCACCATTGAAATTCCAAACTATGGCTACACCTTC. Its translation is CATIEIPNYGYTF.

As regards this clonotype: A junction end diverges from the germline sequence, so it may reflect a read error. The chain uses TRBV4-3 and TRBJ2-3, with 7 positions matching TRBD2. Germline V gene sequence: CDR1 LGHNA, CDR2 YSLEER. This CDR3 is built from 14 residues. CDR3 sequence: CARSQGLGTDTQYF. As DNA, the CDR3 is TGTGCCCGCAGCCAAGGACTAGGCACAGATACGCAGTATTTT.

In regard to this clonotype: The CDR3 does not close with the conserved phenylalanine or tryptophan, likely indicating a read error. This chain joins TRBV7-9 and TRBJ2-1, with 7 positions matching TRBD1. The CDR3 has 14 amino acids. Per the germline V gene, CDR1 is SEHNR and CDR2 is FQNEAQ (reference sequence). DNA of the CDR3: TGTACCAGCAGCTCAGGGGGACGGGACAATGAGCAGTTCGTC. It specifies CTSSSGGRDNEQFV.

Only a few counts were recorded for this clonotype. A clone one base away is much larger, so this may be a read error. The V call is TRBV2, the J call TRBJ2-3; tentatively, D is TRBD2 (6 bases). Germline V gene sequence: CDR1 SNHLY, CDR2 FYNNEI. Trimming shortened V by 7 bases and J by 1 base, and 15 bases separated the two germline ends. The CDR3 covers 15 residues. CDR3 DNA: TGTGCCAGCATGTGGCTAACGGGAGGCACAGATACGCAGTATTTT. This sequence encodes CASMWLTGGTDTQYF. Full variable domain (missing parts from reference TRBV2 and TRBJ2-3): EPEVTQTPSHQVTQMGQEVILRCVPISNHLYFYWYRQILGQKVEFLVSFYNNEISEKSEIFDDQFSVERPDGSNFTLKIRSTKLEDSAMYFCASMWLTGGTDTQYFGPGTRLTVL.

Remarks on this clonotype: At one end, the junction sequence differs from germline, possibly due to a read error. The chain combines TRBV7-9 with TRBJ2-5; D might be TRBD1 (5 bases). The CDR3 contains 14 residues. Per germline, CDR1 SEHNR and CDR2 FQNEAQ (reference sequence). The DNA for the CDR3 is TGTACCAGCAGCTTATCCAGGGAAGAAGAGACCCAGTACTTC. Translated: CTSSLSREEETQYF.

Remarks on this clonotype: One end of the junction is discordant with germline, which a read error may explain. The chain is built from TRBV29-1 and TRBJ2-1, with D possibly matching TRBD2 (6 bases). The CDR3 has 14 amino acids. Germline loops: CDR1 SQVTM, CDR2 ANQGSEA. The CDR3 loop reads CSVKGLPTYNEHFF. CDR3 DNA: TGCAGTGTTAAGGGACTCCCCACTTACAATGAGCACTTCTTC.

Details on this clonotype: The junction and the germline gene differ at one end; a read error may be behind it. The DNA of the CDR3 is TGTGCCAGCAGCTTATGGGTTGCATCCGGGATGGCCCTAAAGATAAATACGCATTATTTT. It encodes CASSLWVASGMALKINTHYF. The V call is TRBV7-8, the J call TRBJ2-3, with D perhaps TRBD2 (5 bases). This CDR3 has 20 residues. Germline CDR1 is SGHVS and CDR2 is FQNEAQ.

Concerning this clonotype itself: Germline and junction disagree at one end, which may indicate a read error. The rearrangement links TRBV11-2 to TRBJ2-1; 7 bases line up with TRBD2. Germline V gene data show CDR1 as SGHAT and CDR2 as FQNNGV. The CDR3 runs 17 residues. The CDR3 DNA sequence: TGTGCCATCAGCTTAGATAGGGACGGGAGGTTCTACATTGAGCAGTTCTTC. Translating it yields CAISLDRDGRFYIEQFF.